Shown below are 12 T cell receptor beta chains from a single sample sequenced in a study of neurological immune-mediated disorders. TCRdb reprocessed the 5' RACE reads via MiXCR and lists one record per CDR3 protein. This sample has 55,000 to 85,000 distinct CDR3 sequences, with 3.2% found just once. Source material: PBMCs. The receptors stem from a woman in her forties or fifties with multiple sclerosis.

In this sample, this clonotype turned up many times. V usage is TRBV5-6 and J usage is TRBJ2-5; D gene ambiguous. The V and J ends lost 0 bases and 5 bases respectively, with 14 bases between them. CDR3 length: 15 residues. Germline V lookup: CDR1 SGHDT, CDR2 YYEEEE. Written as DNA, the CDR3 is TGTGCCAGCAGCTTGGGTGTTGGGTTCAGGGAGACCCAGTACTTC. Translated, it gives CASSLGVGFRETQYF. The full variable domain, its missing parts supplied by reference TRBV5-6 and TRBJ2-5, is DAGVTQSPTHLIKTRGQQVTLRCSPKSGHDTVSWYQQALGQGPQFIFQYYEEEERQRGNFPDRFSGHQFPNYSSELNVNALLLGDSALYLCASSLGVGFRETQYFGPGTRLLVL.

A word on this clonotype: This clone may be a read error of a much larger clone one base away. CDR3 coding DNA: TGCAGTGCTAGACTTGGTTTCTTGGGACATCAGCACCAGCATTTT. This sequence encodes CSARLGFLGHQHQHF. The V gene is TRBV20-1, the J gene TRBJ1-5; the D gene is possibly TRBD1 (6 bases). CDR1 and CDR2 (germline): DFQATT, SNEGSKA (reference sequence). The CDR3 has 15 residues.

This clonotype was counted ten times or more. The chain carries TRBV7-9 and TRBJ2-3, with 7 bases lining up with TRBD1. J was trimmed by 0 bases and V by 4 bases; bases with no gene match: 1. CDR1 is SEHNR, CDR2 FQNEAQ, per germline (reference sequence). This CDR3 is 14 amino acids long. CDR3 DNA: TGTGCCAGCAGCTGGGGACAGAGCACAGATACGCAGTATTTT. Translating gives CASSWGQSTDTQYF.

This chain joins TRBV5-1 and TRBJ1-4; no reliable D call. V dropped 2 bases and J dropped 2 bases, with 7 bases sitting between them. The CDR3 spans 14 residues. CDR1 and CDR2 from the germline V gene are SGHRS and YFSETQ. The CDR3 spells CASSFQFTNEKLFF. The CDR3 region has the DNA TGCGCCAGCAGCTTCCAGTTTACTAATGAAAAACTGTTTTTT.

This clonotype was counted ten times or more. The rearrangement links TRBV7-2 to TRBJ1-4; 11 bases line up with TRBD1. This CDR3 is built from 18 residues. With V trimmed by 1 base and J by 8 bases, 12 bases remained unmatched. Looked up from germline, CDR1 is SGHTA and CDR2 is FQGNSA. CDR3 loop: CASSLEGRTGGGREKLFF. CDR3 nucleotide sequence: TGTGCCAGCAGCTTAGAAGGCCGGACAGGGGGCGGCCGAGAAAAACTGTTTTTT. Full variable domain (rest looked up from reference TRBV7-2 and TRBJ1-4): GAGVSQSPSNKVTEKGKDVELRCDPISGHTALYWYRQSLGQGLEFLIYFQGNSAPDKSGLPSDRFSAERTGGSVSTLTIQRTQQEDSAVYLCASSLEGRTGGGREKLFFGSGTQLSVL.

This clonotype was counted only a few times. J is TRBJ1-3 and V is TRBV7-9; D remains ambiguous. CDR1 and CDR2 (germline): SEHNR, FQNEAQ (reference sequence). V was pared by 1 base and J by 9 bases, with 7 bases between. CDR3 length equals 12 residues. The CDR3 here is CASSLDAATIYF. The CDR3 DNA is TGTGCCAGCAGCTTAGACGCGGCCACCATATATTTT.

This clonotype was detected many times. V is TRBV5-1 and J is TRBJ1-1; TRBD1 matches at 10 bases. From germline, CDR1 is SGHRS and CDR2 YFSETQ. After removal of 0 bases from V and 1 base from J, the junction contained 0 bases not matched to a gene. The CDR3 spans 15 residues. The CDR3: CASSLGTGGNTEAFF. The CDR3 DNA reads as TGCGCCAGCAGCTTGGGGACAGGGGGGAACACTGAAGCTTTCTTT.

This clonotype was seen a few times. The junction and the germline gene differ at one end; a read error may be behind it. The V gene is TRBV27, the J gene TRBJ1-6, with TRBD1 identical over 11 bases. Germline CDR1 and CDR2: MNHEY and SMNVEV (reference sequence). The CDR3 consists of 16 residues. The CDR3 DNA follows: TGTGCCAGCACCTGGGGACAGGGGGGACCAAATTCAACCCTCAACTTT. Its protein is CASTWGQGGPNSTLNF.

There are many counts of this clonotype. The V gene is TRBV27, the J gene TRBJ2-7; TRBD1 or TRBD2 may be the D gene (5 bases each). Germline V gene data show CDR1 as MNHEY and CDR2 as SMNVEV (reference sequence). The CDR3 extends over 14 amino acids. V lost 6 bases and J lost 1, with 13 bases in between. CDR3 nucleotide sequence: TGTGCCAGCAGAAGAATGGGACCTTCCTACGAGCAGTACGTC. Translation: CASRRMGPSYEQYV.

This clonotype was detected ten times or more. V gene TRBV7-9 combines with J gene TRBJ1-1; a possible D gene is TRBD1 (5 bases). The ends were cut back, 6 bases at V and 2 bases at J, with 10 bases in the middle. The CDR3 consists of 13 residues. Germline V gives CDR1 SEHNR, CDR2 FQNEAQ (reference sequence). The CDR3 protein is CASRQTANTEAFF. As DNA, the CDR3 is TGTGCCAGCAGGCAGACAGCAAACACTGAAGCTTTCTTT.

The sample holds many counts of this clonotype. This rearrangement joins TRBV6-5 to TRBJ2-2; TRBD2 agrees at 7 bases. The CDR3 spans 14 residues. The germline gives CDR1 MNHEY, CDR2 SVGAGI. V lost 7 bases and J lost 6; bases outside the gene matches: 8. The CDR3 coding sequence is TGTGCCAGCACCGGACTAGAGCGGTCCGGGGAGCTGTTTTTT. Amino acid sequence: CASTGLERSGELFF.

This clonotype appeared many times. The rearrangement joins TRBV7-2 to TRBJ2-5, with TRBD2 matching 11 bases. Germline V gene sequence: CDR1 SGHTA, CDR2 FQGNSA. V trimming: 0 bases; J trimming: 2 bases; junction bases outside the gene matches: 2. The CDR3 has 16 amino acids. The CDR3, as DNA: TGTGCCAGCAGCTTAGCGTCTAGCGGGGGGCAAGAGACCCAGTACTTC. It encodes CASSLASSGGQETQYF.